A selection of T cell receptor beta chains follows, all from one sample in a study of cytomegalovirus exposure and HLA in healthy donors. The assay was immunoSEQ multiplex PCR, and TCRdb's table has in-frame clones only and misses some. This sample has some 110,000 clones; around 70% occur once, and the top ten carry around 9%. What was sequenced was PBMCs. Every receptor here comes from a man aged 30-40 years in good health and CMV-seropositive. Each CDR3 is given with its conserved first and last residue. D genes are given only for firm matches. Rows may omit the clone size; those that give it use once, few, many or a size class.

>.|TRBV7-2|.|TRBJ2-1
TGTGCCAGCAGCCCCCGAGCTAGCTCCACATACAATGAGCAGTTCTTC
CASSPRASSTYNEQFF
>.|TRBV9|TRBD1|TRBJ1-2
TGTGCCAGCAGCGAGACAGGGTTTTCTGGCTACACCTTT
CASSETGFSGYTF
>.|TRBV6-1|.|TRBJ1-2
TGTGCCAGCAGTGAAGTGGGGGGGACGCGAGGCTACACCTTC
CASSEVGGTRGYTF
>.|TRBV11-3|.|TRBJ1-1
TGTGCCAGCAGCTCCCACGAAAGTACAGGGCGAGGGGAAACTGAAGCTTTCTTT
CASSSHESTGRGETEAFF
>.|TRBV2|.|TRBJ1-1
TGTGCCAGCAGTGGTTTCAGGGTGACTGAAGCTTTCTTT
CASSGFRVTEAFF
>.|TRBV10-3|TRBD1|TRBJ2-1
TGTGCCATCAGTGAGTCAGGTCAGGGGGCGTACAGTGAGCAGTTCTTC
CAISESGQGAYSEQFF
>.|TRBV29-1|TRBD1|TRBJ2-2
TGCAGCGTTGAAGATGCGGCAGGGGGCTATGACGGGGAGCTGTTTTTT
CSVEDAAGGYDGELFF
>once|TRBV21-1|.|TRBJ2-2
TGTGCCAGCAGCAAAGGGTCCAGGACAGGGGTCCTTAACACCGGGGAGCTGTTTTTT
CASSKGSRTGVLNTGELFF
>.|TRBV11-2|.|TRBJ1-1
TGTGCCAGCAGCCTAGTGGGGGGGACTGAAGCTTTCTTT
CASSLVGGTEAFF
>few|TRBV10-2|TRBD1|TRBJ2-3
TGCGCCAGCTTGGACAGGGACTTGGTAGATACGCAGTATTTT
CASLDRDLVDTQYF
>.|TRBV19|.|TRBJ2-2
TGTGCCAGTAGTATAGCCGGTGACACCGGGGAGCTGTTTTTT
CASSIAGDTGELFF
>.|TRBV6-5|TRBD1|TRBJ1-1
TGTGCCAGCAGTGATCAGCAGGGGGTCACTGAAGCTTTCTTT
CASSDQQGVTEAFF
>.|TRBV25-1|.|TRBJ1-2
TGTGCCAGCAGACACAGGGCTGGCTATGGCTACACCTTC
CASRHRAGYGYTF
>few|TRBV27|TRBD1|TRBJ1-2
TGTGCCAGCAGCGCCGGGACAGGGGTGGATGGCTACACCTTC
CASSAGTGVDGYTF
>.|TRBV6-5|.|TRBJ2-1
TGTGCCAGCAGTTTGACACCCTTATCCTACAATGAGCAGTTCTTC
CASSLTPLSYNEQFF
>.|TRBV6-6|TRBD2|TRBJ2-3
TGTGCCTGCGGACTAGCGGGAAATACGCAGTATTTT
CACGLAGNTQYF
>once|TRBV11-2|TRBD2|TRBJ2-3
TGTGCCAGCAACCCCCGTAGCGGGAGAGATACGCAGTATTTT
CASNPRSGRDTQYF
>.|TRBV9|TRBD1|TRBJ1-2
TGTGCCAGCAGCCCATGGGACAGGGAGGGGAATGGCTACACCTTC
CASSPWDREGNGYTF
>.|TRBV28|.|TRBJ1-1
TGTGCCAGCAGTTTCGTCAGTGAAGCTTTCTTT
CASSFVSEAFF
>.|TRBV5-1|TRBD1|TRBJ2-7
TGCGCCAGCAGCATCAGGACAGGGAACTACGAGCAGTACTTC
CASSIRTGNYEQYF
>.|TRBV5-1|.|TRBJ2-3
TGCGCCCGAGAAGCGGGCCTGAGCACAGATACGCAGTATTTT
CAREAGLSTDTQYF
>.|TRBV27|TRBD1|TRBJ1-2
TGTGCCAGCAGTTTATCCGGACAGGGGGCGCGACCTAACTATGGCTACACCTTC
CASSLSGQGARPNYGYTF
>few|TRBV11-3|.|TRBJ1-6
TGTGCCAGCAGCTTGGCCCCGGGGGCACCCCTCCACTTT
CASSLAPGAPLHF
>.|TRBV7-6|TRBD2|TRBJ2-1
TGTGCCAGCAGCCTACGTAGCGGGGGGGCCACGCGCGGGGAGCAGTTCTTC
CASSLRSGGATRGEQFF
>once|TRBV9|.|TRBJ1-1
TGTGCCAGCAGCCCCGAGGGCAGTACCATGAACACTGAAGCTTTCTTT
CASSPEGSTMNTEAFF
>.|TRBV5-1|TRBD1|TRBJ2-1
TGCGCCAGCAGCTGGGGACAGGGTGGGTTTAGCTTGCAGTTCTTC
CASSWGQGGFSLQFF
>.|TRBV4-1|TRBD2|TRBJ2-1
TGCGCCAGCAGCTATCGGACTAGCGGGGGGCCGTCCAGCTCCTACAATGAGCAGTTCTTC
CASSYRTSGGPSSSYNEQFF
>.|TRBV29-1|TRBD2|TRBJ2-1
TGCAGCGTGGGACTAGCGGGAGGGCTGAATGAGCAGTTCTTC
CSVGLAGGLNEQFF
>.|TRBV5-5|TRBD1|TRBJ1-2
TGTGCCAGCAGCTTGCAGCTAGGGGGCGGCTATGGCTACACCTTC
CASSLQLGGGYGYTF
>.|TRBV29-1|.|TRBJ2-2
TGCAGCGCTAGCTTCACCGGGGAGCTGTTTTTT
CSASFTGELFF
>.|TRBV29-1|.|TRBJ1-1
TGCAGCGTTGTCTCCCATGGGACATTTGAAGCTTTCTTT
CSVVSHGTFEAFF
>.|TRBV29-1|.|TRBJ2-2
TGCAGCGTTGGGGAGACCGGGGAGCTGTTTTTT
CSVGETGELFF
>once|TRBV5-6|TRBD1|TRBJ1-5
TGTGCCAGCAGCTCCGCAGGGGGAGGTCAGCCCCAGCATTTT
CASSSAGGGQPQHF
>few|TRBV28|TRBD1|TRBJ1-2
TGTGCCACCACGACAGGGGGCCATTATGGCTACACCTTC
CATTTGGHYGYTF
>.|TRBV6-6|.|TRBJ1-1
TGTGCCAGCAGTTACTCGTACCAGGGCACTGAAGCTTTCTTT
CASSYSYQGTEAFF
>.|TRBV19|.|TRBJ1-5
TGTGCCAGTAGTATAGGTCCAGGGAGGGGCAATCAGCCCCAGCATTTT
CASSIGPGRGNQPQHF
>.|TRBV28|.|TRBJ1-2
TGTGCCAGCAGTTTATCTGCGTATGGCTACACCTTC
CASSLSAYGYTF
>.|TRBV7-8|.|TRBJ2-5
TGTGCCAGCAGCCGTTCCCAAGAGACCCAGTACTTC
CASSRSQETQYF
>few|TRBV5-5|TRBD1|TRBJ2-5
TGTGCCAGCAGCGCTTTAGGGACAGGGGAAGAGACCCAGTACTTC
CASSALGTGEETQYF
>.|TRBV5-6|TRBD1|TRBJ1-2
TGTGCCAGCAGCTCCGGGACAGGGGGGTATGGCTACACCTTC
CASSSGTGGYGYTF
>once|TRBV19|.|TRBJ2-5
TGTGCCAGTAGTTCTAGAGACCGGGACTTAGAGACCCAGTACTTC
CASSSRDRDLETQYF
>.|TRBV9|TRBD1|TRBJ2-2
TGTGCCAGCAGGTTTGGGACAGGGAACACCGGGGAGCTGTTTTTT
CASRFGTGNTGELFF
>.|TRBV6-4|.|TRBJ1-1
TGTGCCAGCAGTGAGCAGGGCACTGAAGCTTTCTTT
CASSEQGTEAFF
>.|TRBV6-5|TRBD2|TRBJ2-5
TGTGCCAGCAGTTACTCGGGGGGGAGGGAGACCCAGTACTTC
CASSYSGGRETQYF
>.|TRBV27|TRBD1|TRBJ1-2
TGTGCCAGCAGTCCCCAGTTGGGACAGAACTATGGCTACACCTTC
CASSPQLGQNYGYTF
>.|TRBV11-3|TRBD2|TRBJ2-1
TGTGCCAGCAGCTTTGTACTAGCGGGAGGCAGTGAGCAGTTCTTC
CASSFVLAGGSEQFF
>.|TRBV7-6|.|TRBJ2-3
TGTGCCAGCAGTATGGGAGGGGGAGGGCTCAGAACAGATACGCAGTATTTT
CASSMGGGGLRTDTQYF
>.|TRBV21-1|.|TRBJ2-2
TGTGCCAGCAGCAAAGAAGATGCTAGCGGGAACACCGGGGAGCTGTTTTTT
CASSKEDASGNTGELFF
>.|TRBV4-1|TRBD1|TRBJ1-4
TGCGCCAGCAGCCCCGTTCGGGGGACAGTTCCTTTAACTAATGAAAAACTGTTTTTT
CASSPVRGTVPLTNEKLFF